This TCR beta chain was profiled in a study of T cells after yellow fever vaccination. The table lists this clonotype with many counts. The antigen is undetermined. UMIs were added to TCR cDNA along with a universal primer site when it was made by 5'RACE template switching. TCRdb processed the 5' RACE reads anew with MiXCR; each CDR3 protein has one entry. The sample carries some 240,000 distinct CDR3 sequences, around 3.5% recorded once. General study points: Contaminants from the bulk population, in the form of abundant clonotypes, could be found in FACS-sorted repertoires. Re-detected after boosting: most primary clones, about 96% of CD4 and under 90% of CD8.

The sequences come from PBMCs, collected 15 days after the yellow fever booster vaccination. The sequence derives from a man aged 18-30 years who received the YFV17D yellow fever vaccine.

CDR3 residues: CASSLWEGDTQYF. The CDR3 coding sequence is TGTGCCAGCAGCCTTTGGGAGGGGGATACGCAGTATTTT. The rearrangement joins TRBV9 to TRBJ2-3; 7 bases line up with TRBD2. From germline, CDR1 is SGDLS and CDR2 YYNGEE. The CDR3 is 13 amino acids. Germline trimming cut 4 bases from V and 6 bases from J; bases unmatched to any gene: 5. Looking up the rest from reference TRBV9 and TRBJ2-3 gives the full variable domain: DSGVTQTPKHLITATGQRVTLRCSPRSGDLSVYWYQQSLDQGLQFLIQYYNGEERAKGNILERFSAQQFPDLHSELNLSSLELGDSALYFCASSLWEGDTQYFGPGTRLTVL.